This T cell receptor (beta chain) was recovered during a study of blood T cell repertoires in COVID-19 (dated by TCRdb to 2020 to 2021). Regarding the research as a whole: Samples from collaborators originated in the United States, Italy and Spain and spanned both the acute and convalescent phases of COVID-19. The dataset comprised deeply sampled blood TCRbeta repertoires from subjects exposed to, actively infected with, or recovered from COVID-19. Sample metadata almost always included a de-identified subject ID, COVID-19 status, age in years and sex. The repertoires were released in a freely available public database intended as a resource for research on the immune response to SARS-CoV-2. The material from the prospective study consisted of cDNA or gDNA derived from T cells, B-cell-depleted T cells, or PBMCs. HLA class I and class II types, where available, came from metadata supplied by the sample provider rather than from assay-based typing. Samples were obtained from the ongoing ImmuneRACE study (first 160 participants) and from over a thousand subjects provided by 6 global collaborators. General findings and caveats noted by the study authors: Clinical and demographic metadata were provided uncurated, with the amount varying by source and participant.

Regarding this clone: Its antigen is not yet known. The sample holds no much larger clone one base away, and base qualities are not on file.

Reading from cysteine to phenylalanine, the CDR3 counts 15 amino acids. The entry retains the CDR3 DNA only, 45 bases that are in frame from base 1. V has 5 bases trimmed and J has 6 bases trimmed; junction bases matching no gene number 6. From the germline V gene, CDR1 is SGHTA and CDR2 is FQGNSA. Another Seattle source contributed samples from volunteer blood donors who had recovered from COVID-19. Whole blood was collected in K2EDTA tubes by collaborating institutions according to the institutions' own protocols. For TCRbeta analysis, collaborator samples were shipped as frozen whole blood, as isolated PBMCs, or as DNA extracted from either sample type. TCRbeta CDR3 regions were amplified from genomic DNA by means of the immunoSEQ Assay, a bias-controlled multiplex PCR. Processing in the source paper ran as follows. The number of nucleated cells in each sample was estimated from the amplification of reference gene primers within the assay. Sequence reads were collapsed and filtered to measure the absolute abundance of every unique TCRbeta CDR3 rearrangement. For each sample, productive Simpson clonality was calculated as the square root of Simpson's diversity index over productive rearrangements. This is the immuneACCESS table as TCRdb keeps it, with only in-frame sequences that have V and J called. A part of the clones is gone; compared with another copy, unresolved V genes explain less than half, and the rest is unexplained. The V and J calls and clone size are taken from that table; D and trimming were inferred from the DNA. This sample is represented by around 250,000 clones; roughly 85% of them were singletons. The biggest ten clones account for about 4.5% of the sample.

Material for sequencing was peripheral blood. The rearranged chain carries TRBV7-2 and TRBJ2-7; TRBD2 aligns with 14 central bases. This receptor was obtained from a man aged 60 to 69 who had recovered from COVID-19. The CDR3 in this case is CASSAGGTSGSEQYF. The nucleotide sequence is TGTGCCAGCAGCGCTGGCGGGACTAGCGGGAGCGAGCAGTACTTC.